This entry lists 12 T cell receptor beta chains sequenced from one sample in a study of human T cells and chemical hapten exposure. TCRdb recomputed calls from the RACE reads with MiXCR, one row per CDR3 protein. The profile shows approximately 350,000 distinct CDR3 sequences, nearly 6.5% of them singletons. The time point is: patch test 2, 6 weeks after DPC sensitization. Described treatment: therapeutic diphenylcyclopropenone sensitization with weekly scalp DPC. The material sequenced was whole blood, taken in connection with sensitization to the hapten diphenylcyclopropenone (DPC). These receptors came from a woman aged 18-35 years with alopecia areata. Some clones in this sample may be carry-over from other donors' samples.

This clonotype has at least ten counts. The chain links TRBV7-9 to TRBJ1-3; no reliable D call. The CDR3 has 16 residues. The germline V gene encodes CDR1 SEHNR and CDR2 FQNEAQ (reference sequence). Trimming pared 5 bases from V and 0 bases from J, leaving 14 bases between. CDR3 sequence: CASSPPRRVSGNTIYF. CDR3 nucleotide sequence: TGTGCCAGCAGCCCCCCCCGGAGGGTCTCTGGAAACACCATATATTTT.

J is TRBJ2-5 and V is TRBV12-3 or TRBV12-4, with D perhaps TRBD2 (6 bases). V lost 1 base to trimming and J lost 5 bases, with 11 bases between them. The CDR3 loop spans 14 amino acids. The CDR3 nucleotides read TGTGCCAGCAGTTTAGGCAGGGAGGTGGAGACCCAGTACTTC. Protein: CASSLGREVETQYF.

This clonotype was counted at least ten times. The chain combines TRBV4-1 with TRBJ2-7, with 9 bases aligning to TRBD2. The V and J ends lost 1 base and 6 bases, in that order; junction bases with no gene match: 7. This CDR3 spans 15 amino acids. Germline CDR1 is MGHRA and CDR2 is YSYEKL. In nucleotides, the CDR3 is TGCGCCAGCAGCCAAGCGGCGGGGGGGCCGTTCGAGCAGTACTTC. Protein product: CASSQAAGGPFEQYF.

This clonotype was counted ten times or more. The V and J genes are TRBV4-2 and TRBJ2-1, with 8 bases identical to TRBD1. After removal of 0 bases from V and 7 bases from J, the junction contained 5 bases not matched to a gene. The CDR3 extends over 15 amino acids. Germline V lookup: CDR1 LGHNA, CDR2 YNFKEQ. DNA of the CDR3: TGTGCCAGCAGCCAAGATCTCCAGGGGGCTAATGAGCAGTTCTTC. Protein product: CASSQDLQGANEQFF.

This clonotype was seen a few times. For the CDR3, the DNA is TGTGCCAGCAGCGTTCCAGGGGCAGATACGCAGTATTTT. Translation: CASSVPGADTQYF. The chain uses TRBV9 and TRBJ2-3; a weak D match, TRBD1 (6 bases). In germline, CDR1 is SGDLS, CDR2 YYNGEE. V was cut by 2 bases and J by 4 bases, with 8 bases left in between. The CDR3 has 13 residues.

This clonotype showed up just a few times. This chain connects TRBV5-5 to TRBJ2-1; 10 nucleotides align to TRBD1. Germline assignment: CDR1 SGHKS and CDR2 YYEKEE (reference sequence). This CDR3 contains 16 residues. V trimming: 0 bases; J trimming: 6 bases; junction bases outside the gene matches: 6. This chain's CDR3 is CASSLVLRTGGNEQFF. CDR3 DNA sequence: TGTGCCAGCAGCTTGGTTTTAAGGACAGGGGGCAATGAGCAGTTCTTC. The full variable domain, in which reference TRBV5-5 and TRBJ2-1 provide the parts outside the CDR3, is DAGVTQSPTHLIKTRGQQVTLRCSPISGHKSVSWYQQVLGQGPQFIFQYYEKEERGRGNFPDRFSARQFPNYSSELNVNALLLGDSALYLCASSLVLRTGGNEQFFGPGTRLTVL.

Only a few counts were recorded for this clonotype. V and J are TRBV27 and TRBJ1-5; possible D gene TRBD1, 6 bases. Germline CDR1 reads MNHEY; CDR2 reads SMNVEV (reference sequence). V shed 7 bases and J shed 6 bases, with 22 bases lying between them. The CDR3 totals 16 residues. CDR3 region: CASTPWKGEFSQPQHF. The CDR3 region has the DNA TGTGCCAGCACCCCATGGAAGGGGGAATTCAGTCAGCCCCAGCATTTT.

This clonotype was recorded a few times. The chain employs TRBV7-2 and TRBJ2-1; D ambiguous. The ends were cut back, 1 base at V and 6 bases at J, with 10 bases in the middle. The germline V gene has CDR1 SGHTA and CDR2 FQGNSA. The CDR3 consists of 14 residues. The CDR3 protein is CASSLGPFGNEQFF. The CDR3 DNA is TGTGCCAGCAGCTTAGGCCCATTCGGCAATGAGCAGTTCTTC.

This clonotype was detected many times. The genes are TRBV4-3 and TRBJ1-5, with TRBD1 as a possible D gene (6 bases). The ends were cut back, 0 bases at V and 4 bases at J, with 13 bases in the middle. Looked up from germline, CDR1 is LGHNA and CDR2 is YSLEER. This CDR3 is 16 amino acids long. The CDR3 bases are TGCGCCAGCAGCCAAGATCGGGGGGCTGGGAATCAGCCCCAGCATTTT. Its protein product is CASSQDRGAGNQPQHF.

This rearrangement joins TRBV3-1 to TRBJ1-1, with D possibly matching TRBD1 (6 bases). Germline lookup yields CDR1 LGHDT and CDR2 YNNKEL (reference sequence). This CDR3 has 15 amino acids. Trimming shortened V by 0 bases and J by 8 bases, and 16 bases separated the two germline ends. The CDR3 nucleotides are TGTGCCAGCAGCCAAGATGAGGACAGCATAGAGGAAGCTTTCTTT. It yields the protein CASSQDEDSIEEAFF. The whole variable domain, filled in from reference TRBV3-1 and TRBJ1-1, reads DTAVSQTPKYLVTQMGNDKSIKCEQNLGHDTMYWYKQDSKKFLKIMFSYNNKELIINETVPNRFSPKSPDKAHLNLHINSLELGDSAVYFCASSQDEDSIEEAFFGQGTRLTVV.

This clonotype showed up many times. V is TRBV2 and J is TRBJ1-2; possibly TRBD1 for D (5 bases). The CDR3 is 12 amino acids. Germline CDR1 and CDR2: SNHLY and FYNNEI. Trimming took 6 bases from V and 1 from J, leaving 6 bases between them. DNA for the CDR3: TGTGCCAGCAGCGACAGTAACTATGGCTACACCTTC. Translation: CASSDSNYGYTF.

For the CDR3, the DNA is TGTGCCAGCAGCCAAGATCTTTCGACCCAGGAGACCCAGTACTTC. It specifies CASSQDLSTQETQYF. This rearrangement joins TRBV4-2 to TRBJ2-5; D not resolved. The germline CDR1 and CDR2 sequences are LGHNA and YNFKEQ. The CDR3 spans 15 residues. Trimming took 0 bases from V and 5 from J, leaving 13 bases between them.